This TCR beta chain is from a study of cytomegalovirus exposure and HLA in healthy donors. Background on the study: Across about 400 genotyped donors, 81% landed in the Caucasian-associated ancestry cluster.

60 Vbeta and 13 Jbeta primers were used in PCR. Method: immunoSEQ multiplex PCR; TCRdb's copy keeps in-frame clones and lacks some. The sample lists 59,000 or so clones; approximately 85% were seen once. The CDR3 spans 11 residues. Germline V gene sequence: CDR1 MNHNS, CDR2 SASEGT. V was trimmed by 4 bases and J by 14 bases, leaving 14 bases between them. This clone was seen a few times. The receptor was derived from a female donor in good health and CMV-seronegative. The source material was PBMCs. The rearrangement uses TRBV6-1 and TRBJ1-1, with D unresolved. The CDR3 region is CASSGVEKGFF. CDR3 bases: TGTGCCAGCAGTGGGGTGGAGAAAGGCTTCTTT.